These 10 T cell receptor beta chains originate from one sample sequenced in a study of blood T cell repertoires in COVID-19. Repertoires were generated with immunoSEQ multiplex PCR, while TCRdb's copy carries only in-frame clones and drops some. This sample has tens of thousands of clones, with 65% to 85% found just once. Source material: peripheral blood. These receptor sequences come from a woman of 80 years or more with acute or convalescent COVID-19.

This rearrangement joins TRBV12-3 or TRBV12-4 to TRBJ2-7, with D perhaps matching TRBD2 (6 bases). Trimming took off 3 bases at V and 12 bases at J, with 18 bases between the two ends. The CDR3 covers 13 residues. CDR3 residues: CASSLGRERHRYF. Here the CDR3 DNA reads TGTGCCAGCAGTTTGGGGCGGGAACGACATCGGTACTTC.

The rearrangement joins TRBV19 to TRBJ1-3; possible D gene TRBD1, 5 bases. The CDR3 totals 17 residues. Between the trimmed V and J ends, which lost 2 bases and 0 bases, there was a span of 14 bases. Per the germline V gene, CDR1 is LNHDA and CDR2 is SQIVND (reference sequence). The CDR3 protein is CASSIKRQGLSGNTIYF. Written as DNA, the CDR3 is TGTGCCAGTAGTATAAAAAGGCAGGGCCTCTCTGGAAACACCATATATTTT.

J is TRBJ1-3 and V is TRBV5-5; D is possibly TRBD1 (5 bases). V lost 3 bases and J lost 4, with 11 bases in between. The CDR3 is made up of 14 amino acids. Germline CDR1 SGHKS, CDR2 YYEKEE (reference sequence). Written as DNA, the CDR3 is TGTGCCAGCAGCTCGCAGGGAACCGGAAACACCATATATTTT. It is translated as CASSSQGTGNTIYF.

This clone was picked up one time. The chain combines TRBV6-5 with TRBJ2-2; D not certain. The CDR3 covers 14 residues. Trimming stripped 2 bases from V and 4 bases from J, with 8 bases between. Per the germline V gene, CDR1 is MNHEY and CDR2 is SVGAGI. CDR3 in DNA: TGTGCCAGCAGTTACGGTTCGAGCACCGGGGAGCTGTTTTTT. Protein product: CASSYGSSTGELFF.

This chain joins TRBV7-6 and TRBJ2-7; 8 bases are a match to TRBD1. V was pared by 5 bases and J by 0 bases, with 9 bases of the junction left unmatched. The CDR3 contains 16 residues. Germline-derived CDR1 and CDR2 are SGHVS and FNYEAQ. CDR3 protein: CASSPRDRPSSYEQYF. The DNA of the CDR3 is TGTGCCAGCAGCCCTCGGGACAGGCCCAGCTCCTACGAGCAGTACTTC. The full variable domain, completed using reference TRBV7-6 and TRBJ2-7, is GAGVSQSPRYKVTKRGQDVALRCDPISGHVSLYWYRQALGQGPEFLTYFNYEAQQDKSGLPNDRFSAERPEGSISTLTIQRTEQRDSAMYRCASSPRDRPSSYEQYFGPGTRLTVT.

The chain is built from TRBV5-4 and TRBJ1-4, with TRBD1 matching 7 bases. This CDR3 has 15 amino acids. Germline trimming cut 0 bases from V and 7 bases from J; bases unmatched to any gene: 6. CDR1 is SGHNT, CDR2 YYREEE, per germline (reference sequence). The CDR3 sequence: CASSLGGGRGEKLFF. The CDR3 DNA follows: TGTGCCAGCAGCTTGGGAGGGGGCCGGGGTGAAAAACTGTTTTTT.

The chain joins TRBV29-1 to TRBJ2-3, with 10 bases lining up with TRBD2. The CDR3 contains 16 residues. Germline lookup yields CDR1 SQVTM and CDR2 ANQGSEA. After removal of 8 bases from V and 1 base from J, the junction contained 12 bases not matched to a gene. The CDR3 reads CSSDASGSEGTDTQYF. DNA of the CDR3: TGCAGCTCGGACGCTAGCGGGAGCGAAGGCACAGATACGCAGTATTTT.

V is TRBV24-1 and J is TRBJ2-7, with TRBD1 matching 8 bases. Germline CDR1 KGHDR, CDR2 SFDVKD. The CDR3 runs 14 residues. After removal of 3 bases from V and 3 bases from J, the junction contained 3 bases not matched to a gene. The CDR3 here is CATSDPGQGYEQYF. CDR3 DNA: TGTGCCACCAGTGATCCTGGACAGGGCTACGAGCAGTACTTC.

This clone has a handful of counts. In DNA, the CDR3 is TGTGCCAGCAGCACCAGAGGGGGCGGCACTGAAGCTTTCTTT. It translates to CASSTRGGGTEAFF. The genes are TRBV28 and TRBJ1-1, with 7 bases aligning to TRBD1. Trimming cost V 6 bases and J 4 bases; bases outside gene matches: 8. CDR1 and CDR2 (germline): MDHEN, SYDVKM. This CDR3 has 14 residues.

The chain has TRBV19 and TRBJ2-2; D gene ambiguous. This CDR3 has 12 amino acids. Per the germline V gene, CDR1 is LNHDA and CDR2 is SQIVND (reference sequence). The V and J ends lost 2 bases and 5 bases respectively, with 3 bases between them. The CDR3 region has the DNA TGTGCCAGTAGTATACGGACCGGGGAGCTGTTTTTT. This encodes CASSIRTGELFF. The whole variable domain, filled in from reference TRBV19 and TRBJ2-2, reads DGGITQSPKYLFRKEGQNVTLSCEQNLNHDAMYWYRQDPGQGLRLIYYSQIVNDFQKGDIAEGYSVSREKKESFPLTVTSAQKNPTAFYLCASSIRTGELFFGEGSRLTVL.